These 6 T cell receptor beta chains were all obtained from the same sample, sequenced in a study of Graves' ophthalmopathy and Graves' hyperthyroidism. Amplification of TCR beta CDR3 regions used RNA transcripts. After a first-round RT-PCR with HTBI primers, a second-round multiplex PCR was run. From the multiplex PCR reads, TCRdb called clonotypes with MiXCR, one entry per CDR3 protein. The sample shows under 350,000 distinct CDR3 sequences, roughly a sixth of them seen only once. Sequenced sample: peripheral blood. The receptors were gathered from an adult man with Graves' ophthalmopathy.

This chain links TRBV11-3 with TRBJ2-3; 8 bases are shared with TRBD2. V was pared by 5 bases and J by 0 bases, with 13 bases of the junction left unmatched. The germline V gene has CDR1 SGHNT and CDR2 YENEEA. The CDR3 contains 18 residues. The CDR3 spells CASSHRRRREDSTDTQYF. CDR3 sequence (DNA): TGTGCCAGCAGCCACAGGCGTAGGCGGGAGGATAGCACAGATACGCAGTATTTT.

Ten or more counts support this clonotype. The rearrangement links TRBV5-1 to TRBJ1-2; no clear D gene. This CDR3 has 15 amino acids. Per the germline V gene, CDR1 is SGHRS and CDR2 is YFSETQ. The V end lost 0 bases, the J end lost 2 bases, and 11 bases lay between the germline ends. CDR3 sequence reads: CASSLALGSNYGYTF. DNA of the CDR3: TGCGCCAGCAGCTTGGCGCTGGGATCAAACTATGGCTACACCTTC.

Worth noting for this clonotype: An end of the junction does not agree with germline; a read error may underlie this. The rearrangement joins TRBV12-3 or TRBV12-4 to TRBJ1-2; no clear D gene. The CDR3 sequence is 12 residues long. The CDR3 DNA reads TGTGCCAGCATTTTTACTAACTATGGCTACAACTTC. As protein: CASIFTNYGYNF.

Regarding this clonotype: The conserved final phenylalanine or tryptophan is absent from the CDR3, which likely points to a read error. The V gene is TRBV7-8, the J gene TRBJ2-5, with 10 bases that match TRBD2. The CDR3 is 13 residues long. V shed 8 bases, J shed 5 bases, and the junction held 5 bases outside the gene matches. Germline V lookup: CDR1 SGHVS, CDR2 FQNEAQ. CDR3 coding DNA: TGTGCCAGCGGGCTAGCGGGAGTCGAGACCCAGTACTCC. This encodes CASGLAGVETQYS.

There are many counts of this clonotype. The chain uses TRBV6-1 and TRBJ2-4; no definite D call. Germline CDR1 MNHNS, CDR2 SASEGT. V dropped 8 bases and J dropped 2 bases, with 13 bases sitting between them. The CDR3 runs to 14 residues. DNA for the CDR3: TGTGCCAGCTCCCTGACCCCCCCCAAAAACATTCAGTACTTC. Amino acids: CASSLTPPKNIQYF.

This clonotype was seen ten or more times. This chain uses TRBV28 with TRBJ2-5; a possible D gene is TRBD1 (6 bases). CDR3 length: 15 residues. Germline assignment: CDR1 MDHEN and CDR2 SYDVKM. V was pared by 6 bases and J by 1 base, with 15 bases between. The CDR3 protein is CASRGGRVFQETQYF. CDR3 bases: TGTGCCAGCAGAGGGGGACGGGTGTTCCAAGAGACCCAGTACTTC.